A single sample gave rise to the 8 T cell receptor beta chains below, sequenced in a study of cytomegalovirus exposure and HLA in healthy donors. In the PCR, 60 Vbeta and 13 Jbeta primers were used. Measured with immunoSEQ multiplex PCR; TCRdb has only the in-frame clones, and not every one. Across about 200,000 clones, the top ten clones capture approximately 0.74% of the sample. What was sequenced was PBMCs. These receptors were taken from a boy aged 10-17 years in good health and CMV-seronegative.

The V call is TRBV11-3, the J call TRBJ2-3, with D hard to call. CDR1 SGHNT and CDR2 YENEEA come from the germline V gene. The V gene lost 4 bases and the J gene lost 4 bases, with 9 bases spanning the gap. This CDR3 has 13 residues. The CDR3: CASSSPLSDTQYF. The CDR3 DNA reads TGTGCCAGCAGCTCCCCCCTCTCAGATACGCAGTATTTT. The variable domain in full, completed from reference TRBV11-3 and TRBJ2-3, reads EAGVVQSPRYKIIEKKQPVAFWCNPISGHNTLYWYLQNLGQGPELLIRYENEEAVDDSQLPKDRFSAERLKGVDSTLKIQPAELGDSAVYLCASSSPLSDTQYFGPGTRLTVL.

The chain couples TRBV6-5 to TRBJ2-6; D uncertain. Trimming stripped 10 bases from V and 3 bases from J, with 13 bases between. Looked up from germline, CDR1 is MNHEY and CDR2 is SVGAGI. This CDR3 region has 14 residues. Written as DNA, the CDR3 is TGTGCCACAAATCCGGTTAATGGGGCCAACGTCCTGACTTTC. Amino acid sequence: CATNPVNGANVLTF.

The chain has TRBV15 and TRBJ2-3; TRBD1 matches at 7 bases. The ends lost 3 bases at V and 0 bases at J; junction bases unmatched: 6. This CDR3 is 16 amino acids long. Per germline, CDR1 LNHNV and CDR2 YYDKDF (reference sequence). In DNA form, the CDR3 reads TGTGCCACCAGCAGTACCCGGGACAGTAGCACAGATACGCAGTATTTT. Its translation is CATSSTRDSSTDTQYF.

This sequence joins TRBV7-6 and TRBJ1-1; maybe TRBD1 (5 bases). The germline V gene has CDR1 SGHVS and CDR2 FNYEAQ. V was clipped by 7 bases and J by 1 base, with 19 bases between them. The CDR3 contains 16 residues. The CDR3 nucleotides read TGTGCCAGCACCCTGTCGTCAGGGTTTGGGAACACTGAAGCTTTCTTT. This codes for CASTLSSGFGNTEAFF.

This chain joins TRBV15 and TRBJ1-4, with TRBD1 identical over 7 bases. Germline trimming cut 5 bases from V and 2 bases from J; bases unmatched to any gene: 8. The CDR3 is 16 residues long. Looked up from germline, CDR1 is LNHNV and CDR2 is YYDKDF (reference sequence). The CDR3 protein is CATSPMTGKTNEKLFF. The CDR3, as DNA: TGTGCCACCAGCCCTATGACAGGGAAGACTAATGAAAAACTGTTTTTT.

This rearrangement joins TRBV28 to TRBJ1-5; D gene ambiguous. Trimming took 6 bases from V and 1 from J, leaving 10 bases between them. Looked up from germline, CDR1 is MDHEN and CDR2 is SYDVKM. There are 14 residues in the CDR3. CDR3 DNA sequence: TGTGCCAGCAGGCCCACGGGGAGCAATCAGCCCCAGCATTTT. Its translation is CASRPTGSNQPQHF.

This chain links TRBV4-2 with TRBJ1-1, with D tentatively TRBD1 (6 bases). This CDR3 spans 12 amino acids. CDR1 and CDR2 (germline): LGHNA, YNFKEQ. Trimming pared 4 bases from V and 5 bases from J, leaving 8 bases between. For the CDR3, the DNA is TGTGCCAGCAGCCTGCAGGGGACTGAAGCTTTCTTT. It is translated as CASSLQGTEAFF.

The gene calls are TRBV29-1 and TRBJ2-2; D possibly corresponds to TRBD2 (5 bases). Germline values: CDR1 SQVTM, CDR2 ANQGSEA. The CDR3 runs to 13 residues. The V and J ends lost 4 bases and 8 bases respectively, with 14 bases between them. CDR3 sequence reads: CSVVSSWTGELFF. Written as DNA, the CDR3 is TGCAGCGTTGTTTCTAGCTGGACGGGGGAGCTGTTTTTT.